This record concerns one TCR beta chain sequence. In the study's own analysis: Amplification of reference gene primers provided the estimated nucleated cell counts. The repertoire was sequenced with immunoSEQ multiplex PCR; TCRdb's copy has only in-frame clones and lacks some. V, J and clone size reflect that table, while D and trimming were determined from the DNA. The sample lists roughly 150,000 clones; 82% were seen once. The germline V gene encodes CDR1 MNHEY and CDR2 SVGAGI. CDR3 length: 15 residues. V was trimmed by 3 bases and J by 0 bases, leaving 9 bases between them. The data stem from a study of blood T cell repertoires in COVID-19. About the study: COVID-19 samples collected from the United States, Italy and Spain covered acute and convalescent phases. PBMCs, B-cell-depleted T cells, or T cells were the source of the cDNA or gDNA that made up the material.

The chain links TRBV6-5 to TRBJ1-3; tentatively, D is TRBD1 (6 bases). This receptor was obtained from a woman older than 75 with active or convalescent COVID-19. Specimen: peripheral blood. CDR3 region: CASSYTGFSGNTIYF. DNA for the CDR3: TGTGCCAGCAGTTATACAGGGTTCTCTGGAAACACCATATATTTT.